This T cell receptor (beta chain) was retrieved from a study of T cells in Graves' hyperthyroidism and ophthalmopathy (dated by TCRdb to about 2019). Regarding the complete study: Peripheral blood was sampled at the time of initial diagnosis, prior to any treatment. TCR V-J signatures able to tell the groups apart were searched for in a discovery cohort of 90 to 100 patients, of whom about 40 had Graves' ophthalmopathy and about 60 had stable Graves' hyperthyroidism. Prospective prediction of ophthalmopathy was tested in an independent validation cohort of approximately 19 hyperthyroidism patients and 17 patients who later progressed to ophthalmopathy. The roughly 100 discovery patients were randomly divided into training and test sets at a 7:3 ratio. Thyroid tissue and blood T-cell repertoires from six Graves' hyperthyroidism patients were also compared in the study. Once sampling was done, hyperthyroidism patients were given methimazole at a starting dose of 30 mg daily, whereas ophthalmopathy patients were given high-dose intravenous methylprednisolone. The paper reports TCR Vbeta CDR3 sequencing of roughly 140 peripheral blood samples: under 45 ophthalmopathy, fewer than 85 hyperthyroidism and approximately 17 progressor patients. Study-wide conclusions, independent of this receptor: A 13 V-J signature model separated ophthalmopathy from stable hyperthyroidism, with 87.88% sensitivity and 81.08% specificity in cross-validation and 80%/75% in testing. During validation, the model predicted progression to ophthalmopathy a median of around six months ahead of onset, with almost 71% sensitivity and roughly 72% specificity. Sample size was not statistically predetermined, and investigators were not blinded to group allocation. Most expanded thyroid clonotypes (frequency above 0.001) were also detected in blood, suggesting blood repertoires may reflect thyroid immune responses.

Many counts were recorded for this clonotype. Its antigen is currently not known. No much larger clone exists at a distance of one base, and base qualities are not known. Hyperthyroidism patients were newly diagnosed, had a disease duration of under 2 months, and were aged 18 to 65 years. Patients with uncontrolled infections, other autoimmune diseases, pregnancy or lactation were excluded. Diagnoses relied on clinical symptoms, serum thyroxine and TRAb, thyroid ultrasound and orbital computed tomography. Blood from progressor patients was collected at the time of first diagnosis with hyperthyroidism, before any ophthalmopathy symptoms had appeared. Ficoll-Paque density gradient centrifugation was used to isolate PBMCs from around 10 ml of fresh peripheral blood. Progressor patients were first diagnosed with Graves' hyperthyroidism and then developed ophthalmopathy during follow-up. Total RNA was extracted using Trizol reagent, and RNA quality was assessed on an Agilent 2100 Bioanalyzer.

The TCR beta CDR3 regions were amplified from the RNA transcripts. For the first round of RT-PCR on the TCR CDR3, the HTBI primer set was used together with the Qiagen OneStep RT-PCR kit. Libraries were constructed in a second round of multiplex PCR, after which size selection and purification were carried out. Sequencing of the libraries was done on an Illumina HiSeq2000 using paired-end 100 bp reads. In the paper's pipeline: SOAPnuke was used to process the raw data, throwing out any read that contained adapters or uncalled bases, had a mean Phred below 15, or lacked an exact constant-primer or identifier match. High-quality paired reads were merged with COPE v1.2.5, and unique nucleotide sequences were defined as clonotypes. Clonotypes were aligned to IMGT TRBV, TRBD and TRBJ reference segments using MiTCR v1.1. The analysis was restricted to V-J combinations with a frequency above 0.0001, which together covered 99.2% of the repertoires. A TCS score was defined as the ratio of F50 (clonal expansion) to E x V (chaos), with BLOSUM62-based TCRdist applied between CDR3 peptides within each V-J. Welch's t-statistics and random forest reduced fewer than 550 V-J features to under 15, which were used in a naive Bayes classifier (R e1071). TCRdb redid the processing of the public reads, applying fastp at Q25 and MiXCR, and retained in-frame beta chains. One record per CDR3 amino acid sequence lists the most common genes and DNA. The V and J calls were determined by TCRdb, not by the authors. This sample has 690,000 or so distinct CDR3 sequences in its table, and around 19% of those were observed once. The ten largest make up roughly a sixth of the sample.

For CDR1 and CDR2, the germline V gene lists SGHVS and FQNEAQ. The CDR3 covers 15 residues, taking in both the cysteine and the phenylalanine. Kept here is only the CDR3 DNA, which spans 45 bases and is read in frame from base 1. V sheds 3 bases and J sheds 0 bases, leaving 9 bases between their ends. This clonotype was obtained from a woman aged 50 to 60 with Graves' hyperthyroidism that later progressed to Graves' ophthalmopathy. The sequencing sample was made of blood. Recombination linked TRBV7-8 to TRBJ1-5; a tentative D call is TRBD1 (5 bases match). CDR3 protein: CASSLPGTSNQPQHF. The DNA sequence is given as TGTGCCAGCAGCTTGCCAGGGACTAGCAATCAGCCCCAGCATTTT.